These 20 T cell receptor beta chains were sequenced from one sample in a study of blood T cells in healthy people across ages. Combining a sample-barcoded 5' primer with a J-beta primer mix, a second PCR ran for roughly 7 to 12 cycles. MiXCR was run by TCRdb on the 5' RACE reads, yielding one entry per CDR3 protein. The data contain roughly 1.7 million distinct CDR3 sequences, 34% of them seen just once; the ten biggest clones take up about 11%. Material for sequencing was blood. These TCRs come from a woman aged 30 to 39 in good health.

At least ten counts were recorded for this clonotype. The chain uses TRBV27 and TRBJ1-1, with 9 bases matching TRBD1. The CDR3 extends over 13 amino acids. Looked up from germline, CDR1 is MNHEY and CDR2 is SMNVEV (reference sequence). V lost 3 bases to trimming and J lost 7 bases; unmatched junction nucleotides: 3. CDR3 protein: CASSFTGGGEAFF. The DNA for the CDR3 is TGTGCCAGCAGTTTCACAGGGGGCGGTGAAGCTTTCTTT.

This clonotype has a handful of counts. The chain links TRBV4-1 to TRBJ1-4, with TRBD1 as a possible D gene (6 bases). CDR3 length equals 15 residues. V shed 1 base and J shed 7 bases, with 13 bases lying between them. The germline CDR1 and CDR2 sequences are MGHRA and YSYEKL. CDR3 nucleotides: TGCGCCAGCAGCCAAGTTGGAGGGGGTGCTGAAAAACTGTTTTTT. Protein product: CASSQVGGGAEKLFF.

This clonotype was detected a few times. The chain couples TRBV15 to TRBJ2-3; D not certain. Trimming took off 3 bases at V and 6 bases at J, with 7 bases between the two ends. Germline loops: CDR1 LNHNV, CDR2 YYDKDF (reference sequence). The CDR3 runs to 12 residues. CDR3 amino acids: CATSRPGDTQYF. The CDR3 DNA sequence: TGTGCCACCAGCAGGCCGGGTGATACGCAGTATTTT.

In this sample, this clonotype turned up a few times. J is TRBJ2-3 and V is TRBV2; perhaps TRBD1 as D (6 bases). This CDR3 is 13 amino acids long. Germline V lookup: CDR1 SNHLY, CDR2 FYNNEI. V shed 7 bases and J shed 3 bases, with 11 bases lying between them. The CDR3 protein is CASTTGFTDTQYF. CDR3 coding DNA: TGTGCCAGCACTACAGGGTTTACAGATACGCAGTATTTT.

The rearrangement links TRBV5-1 to TRBJ1-2; perhaps TRBD1 as D (5 bases). Per germline, CDR1 SGHRS and CDR2 YFSETQ. V was trimmed by 3 bases and J by 7 bases, leaving 16 bases between them. This CDR3 is built from 14 residues. Here the CDR3 DNA reads TGCGCCAGCAGCTCCTCCACGACAGAGGCTGGCTACACCTTC. This sequence encodes CASSSSTTEAGYTF.

This clonotype was detected many times. The chain carries TRBV9 and TRBJ2-7, with a tentative D call TRBD1 (6 bases). The CDR3 contains 14 residues. Trimming cost V 4 bases and J 4 bases, with 15 bases left between them. Germline lookup yields CDR1 SGDLS and CDR2 YYNGEE. The CDR3 protein is CASSPGTRPYEQYF. CDR3 DNA: TGTGCCAGCAGCCCAGGGACAAGGCCTTACGAGCAGTACTTC.

The gene calls are TRBV29-1 and TRBJ2-3; TRBD2 aligns across 9 bases. Germline V CDR1 and CDR2: SQVTM, ANQGSEA. This CDR3 spans 13 amino acids. Trimming removed 7 bases from V and 4 bases from J; junction bases left unmatched: 6. The CDR3 is CSGRGGRADTQYF. The CDR3 coding sequence is TGCAGCGGGCGGGGGGGCCGCGCAGATACGCAGTATTTT.

This clonotype turned up a few times. J is TRBJ2-5 and V is TRBV7-9; 8 bases match TRBD1. The assigned J gene may be wrong: the sequence end matches TRBJ2-7 better. Germline loops: CDR1 SEHNR, CDR2 FQNEAQ (reference sequence). This CDR3 has 15 residues. CDR3 amino acids: CASSLGWTGSHEQYF. As DNA, the CDR3 is TGTGCCAGCAGCTTAGGGTGGACAGGGTCCCACGAGCAGTACTTC.

This rearrangement joins TRBV2 to TRBJ1-2, with D possibly TRBD1 on 5 matching bases. The V gene lost 6 bases and the J gene lost 6 bases, with 17 bases spanning the gap. CDR3 size: 14 residues. Germline assignment: CDR1 SNHLY and CDR2 FYNNEI. The CDR3 spells CASRGDYRVDGYTF. In nucleotides, the CDR3 is TGTGCCAGCAGGGGGGACTATCGGGTGGATGGCTACACCTTC.

V and J are TRBV27 and TRBJ2-7; D is possibly TRBD1 (6 bases). Germline CDR1 and CDR2: MNHEY and SMNVEV (reference sequence). The V end was cut by 11 bases, the J end by 6 bases, with 23 bases between. This CDR3 has 14 residues. The CDR3 DNA reads as TGTGCCTGCAACTCCTTGGGGGCCGGTGGCGAGCAGTACTTC. Its translation: CACNSLGAGGEQYF.

The chain links TRBV12-3 or TRBV12-4 to TRBJ2-5; possible D gene TRBD1, 6 bases. The V and J ends lost 6 bases and 6 bases respectively, with 17 bases between them. The CDR3 runs to 14 residues. The CDR3 loop is CASRPTGPGKTQYF. In DNA, the CDR3 is TGTGCCAGCAGACCTACAGGGCCAGGAAAGACCCAGTACTTC.

The chain recombines TRBV6-1 with TRBJ1-2; D not resolved. V was shortened by 2 bases and J by 9 bases, with 7 bases between the two germline ends. The CDR3 has 11 amino acids. Germline V gives CDR1 MNHNS, CDR2 SASEGT. As DNA, the CDR3 is TGTGCCAGCAGTGAACGGTTCAGCTACACCTTC. Translated, it gives CASSERFSYTF.

This clonotype was detected once. This chain joins TRBV14 and TRBJ1-1; 7 bases fit TRBD1. The CDR3 consists of 14 residues. In germline, CDR1 is SGHDN, CDR2 FVKESK. V gave up 8 bases and J gave up 3 bases; unmatched junction bases: 9. The chain's CDR3 is CASGRLQGDTEAFF. The CDR3 DNA reads TGTGCCAGCGGCCGGCTTCAGGGGGACACTGAAGCTTTCTTT.

This clonotype has a handful of counts. The rearrangement links TRBV12-3 or TRBV12-4 to TRBJ1-4; the D is unclear. Trimming removed 3 bases from V and 8 bases from J, with 13 bases in between. This CDR3 region has 14 residues. The CDR3 region has the DNA TGTGCCAGCAGTTTTTATGGGGTCGACGAAAAACTGTTTTTT. This encodes CASSFYGVDEKLFF.

The genes are TRBV9 and TRBJ2-1; 12 bases map to TRBD2. The CDR3 has 15 residues. Germline lookup yields CDR1 SGDLS and CDR2 YYNGEE. The junction had 10 bases not matched to a gene; V was cut back by 6 bases and J by 9 bases. The CDR3 nucleotides are TGTGCCAGCAACGCTAGCGGGGGGGCCCGGGGTGAGCAGTTCTTC. Its translation: CASNASGGARGEQFF.

The V gene is TRBV27, the J gene TRBJ2-1, with D perhaps matching TRBD2 (5 bases). V was shortened by 2 bases and J by 5 bases, with 13 bases between the two germline ends. This CDR3 contains 15 residues. Germline loops: CDR1 MNHEY, CDR2 SMNVEV (reference sequence). The CDR3 here is CASSLLGSENNEQFF. DNA of the CDR3: TGTGCCAGCAGTTTACTAGGTAGCGAGAACAATGAGCAGTTCTTC.

The J gene is TRBJ2-7, the V gene TRBV11-2; a weak D match, TRBD2 (5 bases). V was pared by 4 bases and J by 5 bases, with 18 bases between. CDR3 length: 15 amino acids. Germline CDR1 and CDR2: SGHAT and FQNNGV. The CDR3 is CASSWVRRMRNEQYF. CDR3 DNA sequence: TGTGCCAGCAGCTGGGTGAGGAGGATGAGGAACGAGCAGTACTTC.

The sample holds a few counts of this clonotype. The genes are TRBV7-6 and TRBJ2-7; 10 bases align to TRBD2. V trimming: 2 bases; J trimming: 3 bases; junction bases outside the gene matches: 7. In germline, CDR1 is SGHVS, CDR2 FNYEAQ. The CDR3 contains 16 residues. This CDR3 is CASSLLSGGAVYEQYF. Written as DNA, the CDR3 is TGTGCCAGCAGCTTATTGAGCGGGGGGGCTGTCTACGAGCAGTACTTC.

The chain has TRBV6-1 and TRBJ2-1, with TRBD2 identical over 14 bases. The CDR3 contains 14 residues. Germline loops: CDR1 MNHNS, CDR2 SASEGT. With V trimmed by 9 bases and J by 6 bases, 4 bases remained unmatched. The CDR3 reads CASGLAGGFNEQFF. Written as DNA, the CDR3 is TGTGCCAGTGGACTAGCGGGGGGATTCAATGAGCAGTTCTTC.

In this sample, this clonotype turned up a few times. The chain carries TRBV7-9 and TRBJ2-4; a weak D match, TRBD2 (6 bases). CDR3 length: 15 residues. Germline CDR1 and CDR2: SEHNR and FQNEAQ (reference sequence). V shed 1 base and J shed 7 bases, with 14 bases lying between them. The CDR3 loop reads CASSLGRLVGNIQYF. Here the CDR3 DNA reads TGTGCCAGCAGCTTAGGTCGACTAGTAGGGAACATTCAGTACTTC.